The T cell receptor beta chain described here comes from a study of cytomegalovirus exposure and HLA in healthy donors. Overall study results and limits: Later on, an analysis found that several of the most significant clusters appeared to be linked to common viral pathogens, which included parvovirus B19.

Everyone who donated was a healthy bone marrow donor. On this clone itself: The antigen remains unidentified.

PCR was performed using 60 Vbeta and 13 Jbeta primers. Using immunoSEQ multiplex PCR, the repertoire was profiled, and TCRdb retains in-frame clones only, with some absent. The sample consists of 180,000 or so clones, 79% of them appearing once. In germline, CDR1 is LGHNA, CDR2 YSLEER. The CDR3 sequence is 16 residues long. V lost 0 bases, J lost 6 bases, and 17 bases lay in between. Sequenced: PBMCs. J is TRBJ1-2 and V is TRBV4-3; D gene uncertain. The TCR originated in a woman in her forties or fifties in good health and CMV-seronegative. In DNA form, the CDR3 reads TGCGCCAGCAGCCAAGAAATCCGCGGGAAGCTGGATGGCTACACCTTC. Translation: CASSQEIRGKLDGYTF.